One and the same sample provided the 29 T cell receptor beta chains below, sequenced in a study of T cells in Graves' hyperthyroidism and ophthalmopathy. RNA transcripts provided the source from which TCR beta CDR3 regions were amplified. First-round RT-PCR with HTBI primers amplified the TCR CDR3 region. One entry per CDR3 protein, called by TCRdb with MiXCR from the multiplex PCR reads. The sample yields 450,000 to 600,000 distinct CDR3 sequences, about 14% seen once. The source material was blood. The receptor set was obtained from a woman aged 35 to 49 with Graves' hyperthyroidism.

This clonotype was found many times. This CDR3 reads CASSPLPGELFF. As DNA, the CDR3 is TGTGCCAGCAGCCCGTTGCCCGGGGAGCTGTTTTTT. This chain connects TRBV11-1 to TRBJ2-2, with D hard to call. Looked up from germline, CDR1 is SGHAT and CDR2 is FQDESV (reference sequence). The CDR3 totals 12 residues. Trimming shortened V by 5 bases and J by 6 bases, and 7 bases separated the two germline ends.

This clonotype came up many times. The CDR3 DNA sequence: TGTGCCAGCAGCTTAGAGGTGGGGGATACGCAGTATTTT. Translation: CASSLEVGDTQYF. The rearrangement uses TRBV11-2 and TRBJ2-3, with D uncertain. Trimming cost V 0 bases and J 6 bases, with 7 bases left between them. Germline V gene data show CDR1 as SGHAT and CDR2 as FQNNGV. The CDR3 is 13 amino acids.

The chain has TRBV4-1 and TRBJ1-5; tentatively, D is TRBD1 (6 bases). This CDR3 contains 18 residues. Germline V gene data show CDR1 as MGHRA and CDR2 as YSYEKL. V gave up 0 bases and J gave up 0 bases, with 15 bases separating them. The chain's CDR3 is CASSQDTTGLNSNQPQHF. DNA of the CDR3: TGCGCCAGCAGCCAAGACACGACAGGTCTGAATAGCAATCAGCCCCAGCATTTT.

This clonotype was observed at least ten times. DNA for the CDR3: TGCGCCAGCAGCTTGGCGGGGATCCATGGCTACACCTTC. It yields the protein CASSLAGIHGYTF. The rearrangement joins TRBV5-1 to TRBJ1-2; D ambiguous. V was trimmed by 0 bases and J by 6 bases, leaving 9 bases between them. The CDR3 loop spans 13 amino acids. Germline assignment: CDR1 SGHRS and CDR2 YFSETQ.

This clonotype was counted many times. CDR3 nucleotide sequence: TGCGCCAGCAGAAAAACAGGGCTCGAGCAGTACTTC. This codes for CASRKTGLEQYF. The V call is TRBV5-1, the J call TRBJ2-7; D might be TRBD1 (6 bases). The CDR3 covers 12 residues. The ends were cut back, 5 bases at V and 6 bases at J, with 12 bases in the middle. Germline-derived CDR1 and CDR2 are SGHRS and YFSETQ.

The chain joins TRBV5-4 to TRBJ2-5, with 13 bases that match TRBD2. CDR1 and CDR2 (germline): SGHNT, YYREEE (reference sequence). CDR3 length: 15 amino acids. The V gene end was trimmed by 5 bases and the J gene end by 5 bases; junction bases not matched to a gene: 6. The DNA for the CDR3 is TGTGCCAGCAGATATGGACTAGCGGGAGAGGAGACCCAGTACTTC. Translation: CASRYGLAGEETQYF.

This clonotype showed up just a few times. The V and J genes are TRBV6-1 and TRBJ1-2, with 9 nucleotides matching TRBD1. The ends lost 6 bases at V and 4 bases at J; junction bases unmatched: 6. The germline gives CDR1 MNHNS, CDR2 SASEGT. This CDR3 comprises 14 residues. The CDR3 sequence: CASSTGGAGYGYTF. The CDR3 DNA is TGTGCCAGCAGCACAGGGGGCGCGGGCTATGGCTACACCTTC.

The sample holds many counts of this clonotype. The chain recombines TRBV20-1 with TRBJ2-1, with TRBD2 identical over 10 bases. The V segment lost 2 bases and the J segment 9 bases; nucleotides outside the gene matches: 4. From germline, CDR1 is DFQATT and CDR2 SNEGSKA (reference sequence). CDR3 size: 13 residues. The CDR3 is CSARPSGSIEQFF. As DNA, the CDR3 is TGCAGTGCTAGACCTAGCGGGAGTATTGAGCAGTTCTTC.

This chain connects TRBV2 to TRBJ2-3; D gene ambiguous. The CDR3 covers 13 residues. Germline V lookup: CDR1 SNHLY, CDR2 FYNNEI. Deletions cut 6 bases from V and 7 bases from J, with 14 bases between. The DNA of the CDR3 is TGTGCCAGCAGACATGAAGTTTTGCATACGCAGTATTTT. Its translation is CASRHEVLHTQYF. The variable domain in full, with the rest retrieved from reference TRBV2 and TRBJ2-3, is EPEVTQTPSHQVTQMGQEVILRCVPISNHLYFYWYRQILGQKVEFLVSFYNNEISEKSEIFDDQFSVERPDGSNFTLKIRSTKLEDSAMYFCASRHEVLHTQYFGPGTRLTVL.

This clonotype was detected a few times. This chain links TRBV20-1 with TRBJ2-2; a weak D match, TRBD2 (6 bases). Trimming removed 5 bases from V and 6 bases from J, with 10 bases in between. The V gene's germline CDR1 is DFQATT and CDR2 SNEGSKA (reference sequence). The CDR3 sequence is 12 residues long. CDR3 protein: CSARTGAGELFF. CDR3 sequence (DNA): TGCAGTGCTCGGACGGGGGCCGGGGAGCTGTTTTTT.

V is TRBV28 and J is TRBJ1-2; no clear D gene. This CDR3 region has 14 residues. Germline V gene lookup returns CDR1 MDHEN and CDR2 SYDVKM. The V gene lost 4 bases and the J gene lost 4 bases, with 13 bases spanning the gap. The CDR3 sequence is CASSSGIQGYGYTF. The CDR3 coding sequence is TGTGCCAGCAGTTCAGGTATACAAGGCTATGGCTACACCTTC.

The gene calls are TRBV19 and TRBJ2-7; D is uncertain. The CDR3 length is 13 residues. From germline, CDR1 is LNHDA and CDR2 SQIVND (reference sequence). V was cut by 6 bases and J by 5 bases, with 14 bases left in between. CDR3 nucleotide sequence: TGTGCCAGTAGAGGGCTTCTTAGAAACGAGCAGTACTTC. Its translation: CASRGLLRNEQYF.

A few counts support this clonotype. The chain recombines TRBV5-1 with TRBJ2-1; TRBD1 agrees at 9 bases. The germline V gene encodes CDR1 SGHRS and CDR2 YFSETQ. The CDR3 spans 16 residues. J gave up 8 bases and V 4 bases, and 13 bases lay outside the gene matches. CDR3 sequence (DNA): TGCGCCAGCAGCAAAGAACAGGGGGCGCGTTCCGATGAGCAGTTCTTC. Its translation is CASSKEQGARSDEQFF.

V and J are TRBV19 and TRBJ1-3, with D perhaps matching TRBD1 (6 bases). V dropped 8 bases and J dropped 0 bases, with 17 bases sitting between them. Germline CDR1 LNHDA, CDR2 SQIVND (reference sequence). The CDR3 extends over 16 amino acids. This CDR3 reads CASRPPDRTSGNTIYF. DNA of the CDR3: TGTGCCAGTCGACCCCCAGACAGGACCTCTGGAAACACCATATATTTT.

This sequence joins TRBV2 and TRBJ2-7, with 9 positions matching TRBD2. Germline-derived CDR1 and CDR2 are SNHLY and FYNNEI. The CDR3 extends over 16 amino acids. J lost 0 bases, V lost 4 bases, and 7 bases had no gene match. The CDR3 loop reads CASSVSGGPSSYEQYF. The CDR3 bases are TGTGCCAGCAGTGTTAGCGGGGGCCCTAGCTCCTACGAGCAGTACTTC.

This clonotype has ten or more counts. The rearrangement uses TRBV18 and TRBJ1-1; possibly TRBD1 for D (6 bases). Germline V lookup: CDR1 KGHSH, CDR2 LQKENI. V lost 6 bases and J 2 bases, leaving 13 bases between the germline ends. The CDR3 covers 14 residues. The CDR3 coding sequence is TGTGCCAGCTCCGGACAGAGTCTCAACACTGAAGCTTTCTTT. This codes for CASSGQSLNTEAFF.

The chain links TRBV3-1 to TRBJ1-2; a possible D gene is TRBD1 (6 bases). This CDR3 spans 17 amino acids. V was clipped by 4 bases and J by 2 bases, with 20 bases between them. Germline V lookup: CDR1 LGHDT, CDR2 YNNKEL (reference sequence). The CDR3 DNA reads TGTGCCAGCAGCCCTAAATGGACAGACCGTCGGAACTATGGCTACACCTTC. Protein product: CASSPKWTDRRNYGYTF.

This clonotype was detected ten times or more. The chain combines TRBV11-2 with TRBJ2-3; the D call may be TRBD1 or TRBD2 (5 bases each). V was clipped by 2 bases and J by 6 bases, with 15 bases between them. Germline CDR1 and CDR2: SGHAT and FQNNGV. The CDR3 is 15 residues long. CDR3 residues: CASSLHEGPSDTQYF. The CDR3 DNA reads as TGTGCCAGCAGCTTACACGAGGGACCCTCCGATACGCAGTATTTT.

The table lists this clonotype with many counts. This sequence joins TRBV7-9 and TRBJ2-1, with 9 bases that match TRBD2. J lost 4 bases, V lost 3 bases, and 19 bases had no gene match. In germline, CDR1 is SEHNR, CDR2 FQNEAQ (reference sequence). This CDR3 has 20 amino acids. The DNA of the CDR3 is TGTGCCAGCAGCTTTGGAGGAGGGACCACCGGGACTAGCCCTTACAATGAGCAGTTCTTC. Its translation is CASSFGGGTTGTSPYNEQFF.

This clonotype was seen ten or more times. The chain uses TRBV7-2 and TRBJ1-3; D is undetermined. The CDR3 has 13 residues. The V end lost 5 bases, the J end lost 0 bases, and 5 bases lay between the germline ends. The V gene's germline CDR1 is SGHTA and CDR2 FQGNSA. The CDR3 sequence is CASSPFSGNTIYF. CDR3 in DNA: TGTGCCAGCAGCCCCTTCTCTGGAAACACCATATATTTT.

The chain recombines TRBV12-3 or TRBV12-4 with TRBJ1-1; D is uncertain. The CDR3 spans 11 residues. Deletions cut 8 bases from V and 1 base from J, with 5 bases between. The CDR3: CASHQNTEAFF. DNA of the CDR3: TGTGCCAGCCACCAGAACACTGAAGCTTTCTTT.

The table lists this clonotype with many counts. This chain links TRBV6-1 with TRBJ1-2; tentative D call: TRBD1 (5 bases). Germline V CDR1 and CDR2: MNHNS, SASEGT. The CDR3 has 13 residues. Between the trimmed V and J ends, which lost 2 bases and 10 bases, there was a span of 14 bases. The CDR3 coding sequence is TGTGCCAGCAGTGAAACAAGTGGGACTGTCTACACCTTC. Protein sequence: CASSETSGTVYTF.

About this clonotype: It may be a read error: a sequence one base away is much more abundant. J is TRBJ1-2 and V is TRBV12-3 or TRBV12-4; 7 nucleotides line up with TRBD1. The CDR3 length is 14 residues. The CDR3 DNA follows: TGTGCCAGCAGGAAGACAGGGACCAACTATGACTACACCTTC. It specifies CASRKTGTNYDYTF.

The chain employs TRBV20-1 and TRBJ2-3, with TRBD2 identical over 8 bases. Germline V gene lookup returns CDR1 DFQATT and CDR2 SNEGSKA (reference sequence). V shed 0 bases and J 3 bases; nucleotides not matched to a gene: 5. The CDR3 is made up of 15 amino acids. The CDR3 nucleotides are TGCAGTGCTAGAGATACGGGAGGGGTAACAGATACGCAGTATTTT. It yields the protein CSARDTGGVTDTQYF.

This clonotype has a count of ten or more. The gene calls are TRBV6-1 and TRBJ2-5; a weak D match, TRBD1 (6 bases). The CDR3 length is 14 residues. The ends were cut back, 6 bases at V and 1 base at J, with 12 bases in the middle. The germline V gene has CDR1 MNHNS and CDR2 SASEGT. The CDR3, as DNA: TGTGCCAGCAGCTTAGGGACAATCCAAGAGACCCAGTACTTC. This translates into CASSLGTIQETQYF.

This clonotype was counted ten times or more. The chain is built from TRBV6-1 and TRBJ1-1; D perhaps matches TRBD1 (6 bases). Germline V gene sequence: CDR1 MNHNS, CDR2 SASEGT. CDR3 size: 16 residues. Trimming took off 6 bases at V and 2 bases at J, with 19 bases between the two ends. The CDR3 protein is CASSRAFRDINTEAFF. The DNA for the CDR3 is TGTGCCAGCAGCAGAGCTTTCCGGGACATTAACACTGAAGCTTTCTTT.

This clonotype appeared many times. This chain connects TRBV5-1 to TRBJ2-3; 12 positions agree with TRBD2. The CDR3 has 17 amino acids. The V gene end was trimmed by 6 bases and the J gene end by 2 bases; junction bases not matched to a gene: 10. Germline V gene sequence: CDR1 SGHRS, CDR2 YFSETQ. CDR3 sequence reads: CASTSLAGGGVTDTQYF. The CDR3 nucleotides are TGCGCCAGCACCTCACTAGCGGGAGGTGGGGTCACAGATACGCAGTATTTT.

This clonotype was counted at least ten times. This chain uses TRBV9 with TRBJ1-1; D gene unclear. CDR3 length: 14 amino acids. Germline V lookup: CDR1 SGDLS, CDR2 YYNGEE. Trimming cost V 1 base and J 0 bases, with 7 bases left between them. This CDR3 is CASSVLTVNTEAFF. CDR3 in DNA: TGTGCCAGCAGCGTATTAACGGTGAACACTGAAGCTTTCTTT.

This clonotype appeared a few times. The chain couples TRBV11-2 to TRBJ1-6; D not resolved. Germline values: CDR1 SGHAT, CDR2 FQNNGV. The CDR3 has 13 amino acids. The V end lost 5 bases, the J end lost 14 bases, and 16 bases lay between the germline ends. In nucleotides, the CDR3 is TGTGCCAGCAGCGCAATTGTGGCCAAGGCCCTCCACTTT. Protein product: CASSAIVAKALHF.